This TCR beta chain appears in the sequencing data of a study of T-cell memory formation after mild COVID-19. Overall study context: Across donors, TCR clusters were largely donor specific.

Study conclusions and caveats: Pre-infection memory showed some responding clones, and this suggested that cross-reactive memory joined.

From 5'RACE with constant-segment primers came TCR alpha and TCR beta cDNA libraries that carried sample barcodes and UMIs. TCRdb fed the 5' RACE reads into MiXCR, producing one record per CDR3 protein. The table has around 530,000 distinct CDR3 sequences, about 22% seen once; the top ten hold 7.5% to 9.5%. V lost 0 bases and J lost 7, with 15 bases in between. The CDR3 extends over 15 amino acids. From germline, CDR1 is LNHNV and CDR2 YYDKDF (reference sequence). For this clonotype: Its antigen is unknown.

The chain has TRBV15 and TRBJ2-5, with no clear D. This clonotype originated in an adult woman who had mild COVID-19 (a few samples of this study predate the infection). Cell type and time point are not known. The material sequenced was PBMCs or a T cell subset sorted from them (not recorded which). The CDR3 sequence: CATSRDLRPEGTQYF. CDR3 sequence (DNA): TGTGCCACCAGCAGAGATTTACGGCCCGAAGGGACCCAGTACTTC.